This entry lists 26 T cell receptor beta chains sequenced from one sample in a study of cytomegalovirus exposure and HLA in healthy donors. With 60 Vbeta and 13 Jbeta primers, the PCR was carried out. Sequencing was performed with immunoSEQ multiplex PCR; in TCRdb, only in-frame clones are kept and a portion is missing. The sample comprises more than 20,000 clones, around 77% of which are singletons, and 7% to 8% rests with the top ten. Source material: PBMCs. These receptor sequences come from a man in his sixties in good health and CMV-seronegative.

The V and J genes are TRBV27 and TRBJ1-2; TRBD1 is a possible D gene (5 bases). With 0 bases removed from V and 4 bases from J, the gap between germline ends came to 9 bases. Germline V gene lookup returns CDR1 MNHEY and CDR2 SMNVEV (reference sequence). This CDR3 is 14 amino acids long. CDR3: CASSLSQGGYGYTF. The CDR3 DNA is TGTGCCAGCAGTTTATCTCAGGGTGGCTATGGCTACACCTTC.

CDR3 in amino acids: CASSLDRASSDGYTF. The CDR3 DNA is TGCGCCAGCAGCTTGGACAGGGCCTCTTCGGATGGCTACACCTTC. The V and J genes are TRBV5-1 and TRBJ1-2; possible D gene TRBD1, 6 bases. V was trimmed by 0 bases and J by 6 bases, leaving 15 bases between them. This CDR3 is 15 amino acids long. Germline V lookup: CDR1 SGHRS, CDR2 YFSETQ.

The chain links TRBV7-9 to TRBJ2-2; weak D call: TRBD1 (6 bases). CDR3 length: 14 amino acids. Germline CDR1 reads SEHNR; CDR2 reads FQNEAQ (reference sequence). The V end lost 5 bases, the J end lost 1 base, and 8 bases lay between the germline ends. CDR3 residues: CASSPQGNTGELFF. The DNA of the CDR3 is TGTGCCAGCAGCCCACAGGGGAACACCGGGGAGCTGTTTTTT.

The chain uses TRBV11-3 and TRBJ2-3; 9 nucleotides line up with TRBD1. This CDR3 region has 15 residues. Germline assignment: CDR1 SGHNT and CDR2 YENEEA. The V and J ends lost 5 bases and 5 bases, in that order; junction bases with no gene match: 8. The DNA of the CDR3 is TGTGCCAGCAGCCGGGACAGGGTTGGTGGAGATACGCAGTATTTT. The encoded protein is CASSRDRVGGDTQYF.

The CDR3 DNA follows: TGCGCCAGCAGTGAGTCGACTCAGGGGGGATGTGAGCAGTTCTTC. Translating gives CASSESTQGGCEQFF. This chain uses TRBV10-1 with TRBJ2-1; D possibly corresponds to TRBD1 (7 bases). Trimming took 0 bases from V and 9 from J, leaving 15 bases between them. CDR3 size: 15 residues. Germline V gene data show CDR1 as WNHNN and CDR2 as SYGVQD (reference sequence).

This rearrangement joins TRBV7-8 to TRBJ2-4, with D possibly being TRBD1 (6 bases). This CDR3 comprises 19 residues. Trimming took 1 base from V and 2 from J, leaving 21 bases between them. CDR1 SGHVS and CDR2 FQNEAQ come from the germline V gene. The CDR3 here is CASSLGKDSPGRSKNIQYF. CDR3 DNA sequence: TGTGCCAGCAGCTTAGGGAAGGACAGTCCCGGCAGGTCCAAAAACATTCAGTACTTC.

The chain couples TRBV30 to TRBJ1-2, with 9 bases aligning to TRBD1. This CDR3 contains 15 residues. Looked up from germline, CDR1 is GTSNPN and CDR2 is SVGIG (reference sequence). The V and J ends lost 0 bases and 1 base, in that order; junction bases with no gene match: 3. The CDR3 sequence: CAWSVRTGDNYGYTF. CDR3 sequence (DNA): TGTGCCTGGAGTGTGCGGACAGGGGATAACTATGGCTACACCTTC.

Comments on this clone: An end of the junction differs from the germline gene, which may be a read error. This rearrangement joins TRBV7-7 to TRBJ2-5; 8 nucleotides line up with TRBD2. Judging by the DNA end, TRBJ2-7 fits better; the J call may be wrong. Looked up from germline, CDR1 is SSHAT and CDR2 is FNYEAQ (reference sequence). This CDR3 has 15 residues. The CDR3 DNA sequence: TGTGCTAGCAGCTTGGGAGCGGGAGCCAACTACGAGCAGTACTTC. Encoded protein: CASSLGAGANYEQYF.

This clone has only one observation. The gene calls are TRBV4-1 and TRBJ2-3, with TRBD2 matching 9 bases. The CDR3 totals 17 residues. With 4 bases clipped from V and 2 bases from J, the junction kept 10 bases outside the gene matches. Germline V gives CDR1 MGHRA, CDR2 YSYEKL. CDR3 region: CASSPGPAGGYTDTQYF. In nucleotides, the CDR3 is TGCGCCAGCAGCCCCGGTCCAGCGGGGGGATACACAGATACGCAGTATTTT.

The rearrangement uses TRBV5-1 and TRBJ1-2; 7 nucleotides line up with TRBD1. The V gene's germline CDR1 is SGHRS and CDR2 YFSETQ. CDR3 size: 15 residues. V dropped 4 bases and J dropped 2; count of bases not matched to a gene: 8. The CDR3 bases are TGCGCCAGCAGCCCAAGACAGGGAGAGAACTATGGCTACACCTTC. It yields the protein CASSPRQGENYGYTF. The variable domain in full, with the rest retrieved from reference TRBV5-1 and TRBJ1-2, is KAGVTQTPRYLIKTRGQQVTLSCSPISGHRSVSWYQQTPGQGLQFLFEYFSETQRNKGNFPGRFSGRQFSNSRSEMNVSTLELGDSALYLCASSPRQGENYGYTFGSGTRLTVV.

V gene TRBV11-2 combines with J gene TRBJ2-5; 10 positions match TRBD1. The CDR3 extends over 15 amino acids. V lost 4 bases, J lost 11 bases, and 13 bases stayed unmatched. Germline V lookup: CDR1 SGHAT, CDR2 FQNNGV. CDR3 sequence (DNA): TGTGCCAGCAGCTCAGGGACAGGGGACCGACCGATGCAGTACTTC. It yields the protein CASSSGTGDRPMQYF. Drawing the rest from reference TRBV11-2 and TRBJ2-5, the complete variable domain is EAGVAQSPRYKIIEKRQSVAFWCNPISGHATLYWYQQILGQGPKLLIQFQNNGVVDDSQLPKDRFSAERLKGVDSTLKIQPAKLEDSAVYLCASSSGTGDRPMQYFGPGTRLLVL.

The chain couples TRBV6-1 to TRBJ2-7; perhaps TRBD1 as D (6 bases). Germline V gives CDR1 MNHNS, CDR2 SASEGT. V lost 7 bases, J lost 2 bases, and 9 bases lay in between. The CDR3 is made up of 12 amino acids. CDR3 nucleotide sequence: TGTGCCAGCACAGGGGACGCCTACGAGCAGTACTTC. Translating it yields CASTGDAYEQYF.

V and J are TRBV7-3 and TRBJ2-5; TRBD2 matches at 7 bases. The CDR3 has 15 residues. Germline trimming cut 6 bases from V and 7 bases from J; bases unmatched to any gene: 14. CDR1 and CDR2 from the germline V gene are SGHTA and FQGTGA. In DNA, the CDR3 is TGTGCCAGCAGTCTTACCGGGACTATAGAGGGGACCCAGTACTTC. This sequence encodes CASSLTGTIEGTQYF.

CDR3 in amino acids: CASTDRLSGNTIYF. In nucleotides, the CDR3 is TGTGCCAGCACCGACAGGTTATCTGGAAACACCATATATTTT. The chain is built from TRBV6-6 and TRBJ1-3; D may be TRBD1 (6 bases). Germline V gives CDR1 MNHNY, CDR2 SVGAGI (reference sequence). Trimming removed 7 bases at V and 1 base at J, with 11 bases between. CDR3 size: 14 residues.

This chain uses TRBV19 with TRBJ1-1; tentatively, D is TRBD1 (5 bases). Trimming pared 7 bases from V and 2 bases from J, leaving 17 bases between. The CDR3 runs to 15 residues. Per germline, CDR1 LNHDA and CDR2 SQIVND (reference sequence). CDR3 DNA sequence: TGTGCCAGTAAGCAGCTCGGGGGTCTAAACACTGAAGCTTTCTTT. Translating gives CASKQLGGLNTEAFF.

The chain is built from TRBV4-3 and TRBJ2-1, with 14 bases aligning to TRBD2. CDR1 LGHNA and CDR2 YSLEER come from the germline V gene. The junction had 5 bases not matched to a gene; V was cut back by 4 bases and J by 6 bases. The CDR3 runs to 16 residues. In DNA form, the CDR3 reads TGCGCCAGCAGCCCGGTCGGACTAGCGGGAGGCAATGAGCAGTTCTTC. Encoded protein: CASSPVGLAGGNEQFF.

CDR3 sequence: CASSPTGSTDTQYF. Here the CDR3 DNA reads TGTGCCAGCAGCCCGACAGGGAGCACAGATACGCAGTATTTT. V and J are TRBV9 and TRBJ2-3; 7 nucleotides agree with TRBD1. Germline V CDR1 and CDR2: SGDLS, YYNGEE. The length of the CDR3 is 14 residues. After removal of 4 bases from V and 0 bases from J, the junction contained 2 bases not matched to a gene. The full variable domain, in which reference TRBV9 and TRBJ2-3 provide the parts outside the CDR3, is DSGVTQTPKHLITATGQRVTLRCSPRSGDLSVYWYQQSLDQGLQFLIQYYNGEERAKGNILERFSAQQFPDLHSELNLSSLELGDSALYFCASSPTGSTDTQYFGPGTRLTVL.

CDR3 region: CASSLRGSGGNEQFF. The CDR3 coding sequence is TGTGCCAGCAGCTTGAGAGGGAGCGGGGGGAATGAGCAGTTCTTC. The V call is TRBV11-3, the J call TRBJ2-1; 9 bases line up with TRBD2. The CDR3 sequence is 15 residues long. V lost 3 bases to trimming and J lost 7 bases; unmatched junction nucleotides: 7. CDR1 SGHNT and CDR2 YENEEA come from the germline V gene.

The chain links TRBV2 to TRBJ1-2; D is perhaps TRBD1 (6 bases). Germline CDR1 SNHLY, CDR2 FYNNEI. The CDR3 sequence is 14 residues long. V was pared by 5 bases and J by 4 bases, with 14 bases between. In nucleotides, the CDR3 is TGTGCCAGCAGTCCCCGGACAGTTTCCTATGGCTACACCTTC. Its protein is CASSPRTVSYGYTF. The variable domain in full, with the rest retrieved from reference TRBV2 and TRBJ1-2, is EPEVTQTPSHQVTQMGQEVILRCVPISNHLYFYWYRQILGQKVEFLVSFYNNEISEKSEIFDDQFSVERPDGSNFTLKIRSTKLEDSAMYFCASSPRTVSYGYTFGSGTRLTVV.

V usage is TRBV9 and J usage is TRBJ2-3, with D unresolved. V lost 7 bases and J lost 5, with 14 bases in between. The CDR3 runs 13 residues. Looked up from germline, CDR1 is SGDLS and CDR2 is YYNGEE. The CDR3 reads CASHGSRGDTQYF. In DNA, the CDR3 is TGTGCCAGCCACGGGTCCAGAGGAGATACGCAGTATTTT.

The chain recombines TRBV10-3 with TRBJ2-2; tentative D call: TRBD1 (6 bases). Trimming pared 6 bases from V and 8 bases from J, leaving 13 bases between. Germline loops: CDR1 ENHRY, CDR2 SYGVKD. The CDR3 consists of 13 residues. CDR3 sequence (DNA): TGTGCCATCAGCGACCGGGACAATGGGGAGCTGTTTTTT. Residues: CAISDRDNGELFF.

This chain links TRBV28 with TRBJ1-2, with D tentatively TRBD1 (6 bases). The CDR3 has 15 amino acids. The germline gives CDR1 MDHEN, CDR2 SYDVKM. V was trimmed by 7 bases and J by 0 bases, leaving 15 bases between them. CDR3 region: CASIPGAKANYGYTF. In DNA, the CDR3 is TGTGCCAGCATCCCAGGGGCTAAAGCTAACTATGGCTACACCTTC.

The CDR3 coding sequence is TGTGCCAGCAGCGACCGGACTAGCGGGAAGAACACCGGGGAGCTGTTTTTT. Its translation is CASSDRTSGKNTGELFF. The chain uses TRBV5-4 and TRBJ2-2; 12 nucleotides agree with TRBD2. Looked up from germline, CDR1 is SGHNT and CDR2 is YYREEE (reference sequence). The length of the CDR3 is 17 residues. J was trimmed by 1 base and V by 4 bases; bases with no gene match: 5.

The CDR3 loop is CASSGQGRDTEAFF. CDR3 in DNA: TGTGCCAGCAGTGGACAGGGTAGGGACACTGAAGCTTTCTTT. The chain couples TRBV6-6 to TRBJ1-1; 8 nucleotides agree with TRBD1. Germline CDR1 reads MNHNY; CDR2 reads SVGAGI (reference sequence). The CDR3 contains 14 residues. Trimming removed 5 bases from V and 3 bases from J; junction bases left unmatched: 5.

A few counts support this clone. DNA for the CDR3: TGTGCCAGCAGTTCCCGGACAGGGGAGCAGCCCCAGCATTTT. Encoded protein: CASSSRTGEQPQHF. The chain has TRBV6-5 and TRBJ1-5; 9 bases align to TRBD1. Trimming at V came to 4 bases and at J to 7 bases, leaving 5 bases not matched to a gene. This CDR3 is built from 14 residues. Germline V gives CDR1 MNHEY, CDR2 SVGAGI.

In its sample, this clone was seen once. The rearrangement uses TRBV6-1 and TRBJ1-2, with D hard to call. CDR1 is MNHNS, CDR2 SASEGT, per germline. Trimming pared 5 bases from V and 4 bases from J, leaving 11 bases between. CDR3 length: 13 residues. In DNA form, the CDR3 reads TGTGCCAGCAGTCCCCAGGATGGCTATGGCTACACCTTC. It is translated as CASSPQDGYGYTF.